The rows below give T cell receptor beta chains drawn from one sample of a study of Ad26.COV2.S vaccination and SARS-CoV-2 variants. Only in-frame clones appear in the TCRdb table, and some are missing; sequencing was by immunoSEQ multiplex PCR. The profile shows about 400,000 clones, 88% of them singletons. This material consisted of peripheral blood, taken in a trial of Ad26.COV2.S vaccine versus placebo. The receptor source for this set is a person aged 18-65 years who received the Ad26.COV2.S COVID-19 vaccine or a placebo. CDR3s include the opening cysteine and the closing phenylalanine or tryptophan. The D gene is left open where the match is weak. Where a row states a size, it is once, few, many or the class of an expanded clone; other rows omit it.

v_call: TRBV6-5
clone_size: -
d_call: TRBD1
j_call: TRBJ1-3
cdr3_aa: CASSYSPQGRGNTIYF
cdr3_nt: TGTGCCAGCAGTTACTCGCCACAGGGGAGGGGAAACACCATATATTTT

v_call: TRBV6-2/TRBV6-3
clone_size: -
d_call: -
j_call: TRBJ1-2
cdr3_aa: CASSYYSDRPTF
cdr3_nt: TGTGCCAGCAGTTACTATAGTGACAGGCCTACCTTC

v_call: TRBV6-2/TRBV6-3
clone_size: -
d_call: TRBD1
j_call: TRBJ2-5
cdr3_aa: CASSLQGGDQETQYF
cdr3_nt: TGTGCCAGCAGTCTACAGGGGGGAGACCAAGAGACCCAGTACTTC

v_call: TRBV7-9
clone_size: -
d_call: TRBD1
j_call: TRBJ1-2
cdr3_aa: CASSSRTGGAYGYTF
cdr3_nt: TGTGCCAGCAGCTCCAGGACAGGGGGCGCCTATGGCTACACCTTC

v_call: TRBV9
clone_size: -
d_call: TRBD1
j_call: TRBJ1-1
cdr3_aa: CASSVSSRGGTEAFF
cdr3_nt: TGTGCCAGCAGCGTATCGTCCAGGGGGGGCACTGAAGCTTTCTTT

v_call: TRBV7-3
clone_size: -
d_call: TRBD2
j_call: TRBJ2-1
cdr3_aa: CASSPGRGFVNEQFF
cdr3_nt: TGTGCCAGCAGCCCCGGGAGGGGCTTTGTCAATGAGCAGTTCTTC

v_call: TRBV12-3/TRBV12-4
clone_size: -
d_call: -
j_call: TRBJ2-1
cdr3_aa: CASSLGNEQFF
cdr3_nt: TGTGCCAGCAGTTTAGGGAATGAGCAGTTCTTC

v_call: TRBV5-8
clone_size: -
d_call: TRBD1
j_call: TRBJ2-7
cdr3_aa: CASSRTGSSYEQYF
cdr3_nt: TGTGCCAGCAGCAGGACAGGGAGCTCCTACGAGCAGTACTTC

v_call: TRBV9
clone_size: -
d_call: -
j_call: TRBJ2-3
cdr3_aa: CASSVGTLATDTQYF
cdr3_nt: TGTGCCAGCAGCGTAGGCACCCTGGCCACAGATACGCAGTATTTT

v_call: TRBV5-1
clone_size: -
d_call: TRBD1
j_call: TRBJ2-7
cdr3_aa: CASSMATGVYEQYF
cdr3_nt: TGCGCCAGCAGCATGGCTACAGGGGTCTACGAGCAGTACTTC

v_call: TRBV7-9
clone_size: -
d_call: -
j_call: TRBJ2-3
cdr3_aa: CASSTEGGTTDTQYF
cdr3_nt: TGTGCCAGCTCTACCGAGGGGGGCACCACAGATACGCAGTATTTT

v_call: TRBV9
clone_size: -
d_call: -
j_call: TRBJ2-3
cdr3_aa: CASSVVGSTDTQYF
cdr3_nt: TGTGCCAGCAGCGTAGTAGGGAGCACAGATACGCAGTATTTT

v_call: TRBV5-6
clone_size: -
d_call: TRBD1
j_call: TRBJ1-5
cdr3_aa: CASSLARGYQPQHF
cdr3_nt: TGTGCCAGCAGCTTGGCCAGGGGGTATCAGCCCCAGCATTTT

v_call: TRBV4-3
clone_size: -
d_call: -
j_call: TRBJ1-1
cdr3_aa: CASSHARVAEAFF
cdr3_nt: TGCGCCAGCAGCCATGCTAGGGTGGCTGAAGCTTTCTTT

v_call: TRBV28
clone_size: -
d_call: -
j_call: TRBJ2-7
cdr3_aa: CASSLSLGQEQYF
cdr3_nt: TGTGCCAGCAGTTTATCATTGGGGCAGGAGCAGTACTTC

v_call: TRBV7-2
clone_size: -
d_call: -
j_call: TRBJ1-2
cdr3_aa: CASSLAAGFSTNGYTF
cdr3_nt: TGTGCCAGCAGCTTAGCTGCCGGGTTCTCGACCAACGGCTACACCTTC

v_call: TRBV5-1
clone_size: -
d_call: TRBD2
j_call: TRBJ2-7
cdr3_aa: CASSLGTSGGYGQYF
cdr3_nt: TGCGCCAGCAGCTTGGGGACTAGCGGGGGGTACGGGCAGTACTTC

v_call: TRBV6-2/TRBV6-3
clone_size: once
d_call: TRBD2
j_call: TRBJ2-2
cdr3_aa: CASSYPDSGGRPGELFF
cdr3_nt: TGTGCCAGCAGTTACCCCGATAGCGGGGGACGCCCCGGGGAGCTGTTTTTT

v_call: TRBV19
clone_size: few
d_call: -
j_call: TRBJ1-3
cdr3_aa: CASSRASSGNTIYF
cdr3_nt: TGTGCCAGTAGTCGGGCTAGCTCTGGAAACACCATATATTTT

v_call: TRBV5-1
clone_size: -
d_call: -
j_call: TRBJ1-4
cdr3_aa: CASSLALAGEKLFF
cdr3_nt: TGCGCCAGCAGCCTGGCTCTGGCGGGAGAAAAACTGTTTTTT

v_call: TRBV6-2/TRBV6-3
clone_size: few
d_call: -
j_call: TRBJ2-7
cdr3_aa: CASSYSDLQYF
cdr3_nt: TGTGCCAGCAGTTACTCAGACCTTCAGTACTTC

v_call: TRBV29-1
clone_size: -
d_call: TRBD1
j_call: TRBJ1-5
cdr3_aa: CSVRTGGEGQPQHF
cdr3_nt: TGCAGCGTCAGGACAGGGGGAGAGGGGCAGCCCCAGCATTTT

v_call: TRBV15
clone_size: -
d_call: TRBD1
j_call: TRBJ2-3
cdr3_aa: CATSRGTGEDTQYF
cdr3_nt: TGTGCCACCAGCAGAGGGACAGGGGAAGATACGCAGTATTTT

v_call: TRBV28
clone_size: -
d_call: TRBD1
j_call: TRBJ1-1
cdr3_aa: CASSYRGGNTEAFF
cdr3_nt: TGTGCCAGCAGCTACAGGGGTGGGAACACTGAAGCTTTCTTT

v_call: TRBV15
clone_size: -
d_call: TRBD1
j_call: TRBJ1-1
cdr3_aa: CATSTKVTGAGNTEAFF
cdr3_nt: TGTGCCACCAGCACAAAAGTGACAGGGGCGGGAAACACTGAAGCTTTCTTT

v_call: TRBV5-4
clone_size: -
d_call: -
j_call: TRBJ1-2
cdr3_aa: CASSPGLGGYTF
cdr3_nt: TGTGCCAGCAGCCCTGGACTTGGGGGCTACACCTTC

v_call: TRBV5-6
clone_size: -
d_call: TRBD1
j_call: TRBJ2-2
cdr3_aa: CASSLGGQRSYTGELFF
cdr3_nt: TGTGCCAGCAGCTTGGGGGGACAGAGATCCTACACCGGGGAGCTGTTTTTT

v_call: TRBV5-1
clone_size: -
d_call: -
j_call: TRBJ1-2
cdr3_aa: CASREGSGYTF
cdr3_nt: TGCGCCAGCAGGGAGGGGAGTGGCTACACCTTC

v_call: TRBV19
clone_size: -
d_call: TRBD2
j_call: TRBJ2-2
cdr3_aa: CASSIRLAGGPQNTGELFF
cdr3_nt: TGTGCCAGTAGTATTCGGCTAGCGGGGGGTCCGCAGAACACCGGGGAGCTGTTTTTT

v_call: TRBV14
clone_size: once
d_call: -
j_call: TRBJ2-5
cdr3_aa: CASSQGQQETQYF
cdr3_nt: TGTGCCAGCAGCCAAGGACAGCAAGAGACCCAGTACTTC

v_call: TRBV28
clone_size: -
d_call: -
j_call: TRBJ1-1
cdr3_aa: CASSYSTEAFF
cdr3_nt: TGTGCCAGCAGTTACAGCACTGAAGCTTTCTTT

v_call: TRBV4-3
clone_size: -
d_call: -
j_call: TRBJ1-1
cdr3_aa: CASSQEVQGMNTEAFF
cdr3_nt: TGCGCCAGCAGCCAAGAGGTCCAGGGTATGAACACTGAAGCTTTCTTT